There are many counts of the clone carrying this T cell receptor (beta chain). The source of the sample is a study of patients and donors after allogeneic stem cell transplantation. TCRdb itself ran the RT-PCR reads through MiXCR, one entry per CDR3 protein. Of hundreds of thousands of distinct CDR3 sequences in the sample, approximately 16% were seen once. Germline CDR1 DFQATT, CDR2 SNEGSKA (reference sequence). J was trimmed by 4 bases and V by 6 bases; bases with no gene match: 7. The CDR3 runs 14 residues. Sequences were obtained from blood, either unsorted or a sorted T cell fraction (not recorded which). The receptor was derived from a human donor who was either an allogeneic HSCT recipient or a stem cell or donor lymphocyte infusion donor (not recorded which). It is not recorded whose cells these are; they may come from a transplant donor. This sequence joins TRBV20-1 and TRBJ2-3, with TRBD2 identical over 10 bases. Here the CDR3 DNA reads TGCAGTGCACCACAGCGGGGGGGCGCAGATACGCAGTATTTT. It is translated as CSAPQRGGADTQYF.